The 23 T cell receptor beta chains reported below all come from one sample, sequenced in a study of pediatric ulcerative colitis. Using immunoSEQ multiplex PCR, the repertoire was profiled, and TCRdb retains in-frame clones only, with some absent. The sample lists fewer than 40,000 clones, roughly 83% occurring once. The specimen sequenced was blood. These TCRs come from a girl aged 10 to 17 with moderate ulcerative colitis.

This clone appeared once. This chain's CDR3 is CASSLGGQGATDTQYF. CDR3 coding DNA: TGTGCCAGCAGCTTAGGAGGGCAGGGGGCCACAGATACGCAGTATTTT. The chain couples TRBV7-8 to TRBJ2-3, with 8 positions matching TRBD1. Germline CDR1 and CDR2: SGHVS and FQNEAQ. The CDR3 covers 16 residues. V was pared by 1 base and J by 2 bases, with 5 bases of the junction left unmatched.

This chain joins TRBV7-8 and TRBJ2-5; D remains unclear. V was shortened by 0 bases and J by 9 bases, with 11 bases between the two germline ends. The germline V gene has CDR1 SGHVS and CDR2 FQNEAQ. This CDR3 contains 13 residues. The CDR3 bases are TGTGCCAGCAGCTTAGCGCGAACTCCCGCCCAGTACTTC. Protein sequence: CASSLARTPAQYF.

In its sample, this clone was seen once. This chain links TRBV18 with TRBJ1-5, with D unresolved. The CDR3 covers 13 residues. Germline-derived CDR1 and CDR2 are KGHSH and LQKENI. Trimming took off 4 bases at V and 4 bases at J, with 8 bases between the two ends. In DNA, the CDR3 is TGTGCCAGCTCACAGGGAAGGAATCAGCCCCAGCATTTT. It translates to CASSQGRNQPQHF.

J is TRBJ2-1 and V is TRBV27; 15 bases line up with TRBD2. Germline lookup yields CDR1 MNHEY and CDR2 SMNVEV (reference sequence). The CDR3 extends over 18 amino acids. V was pared by 9 bases and J by 0 bases, with 9 bases of the junction left unmatched. CDR3 protein: CASYGTSGRWGSYNEQFF. As DNA, the CDR3 is TGTGCCAGTTACGGGACTAGCGGGAGGTGGGGCTCCTACAATGAGCAGTTCTTC.

The rearrangement links TRBV7-8 to TRBJ1-5; 7 nucleotides match TRBD1. With V trimmed by 8 bases and J by 1 base, 8 bases remained unmatched. CDR3 size: 15 residues. Germline V gene lookup returns CDR1 SGHVS and CDR2 FQNEAQ. CDR3 in amino acids: CASGRDRASNQPQHF. CDR3 coding DNA: TGTGCCAGCGGGCGAGACAGGGCCAGCAATCAGCCCCAGCATTTT.

The V gene is TRBV10-3, the J gene TRBJ2-3; TRBD2 aligns across 7 bases. The CDR3 is made up of 17 amino acids. Trimming at V came to 3 bases and at J to 1 base, leaving 10 bases not matched to a gene. The germline gives CDR1 ENHRY, CDR2 SYGVKD. The CDR3 region has the DNA TGTGCCATCAGTGACCCGCACCGGGAGGACCGCACAGATACGCAGTATTTT. Translated: CAISDPHREDRTDTQYF.

The rearrangement joins TRBV7-2 to TRBJ2-5; D is undetermined. There are 11 residues in the CDR3. Germline CDR1 and CDR2: SGHTA and FQGNSA. V was trimmed by 4 bases and J by 2 bases, leaving 2 bases between them. CDR3 in DNA: TGTGCCAGCAGCTCGCAAGAGACCCAGTACTTC. It yields the protein CASSSQETQYF.

The chain employs TRBV7-9 and TRBJ2-1; D gene uncertain. This CDR3 contains 16 residues. CDR1 and CDR2 from the germline V gene are SEHNR and FQNEAQ (reference sequence). Trimming cost V 1 base and J 0 bases, with 10 bases left between them. CDR3 residues: CASSLVDWSSYNEQFF. CDR3 in DNA: TGTGCCAGCAGCTTAGTAGACTGGAGCTCCTACAATGAGCAGTTCTTC.

This chain connects TRBV1 to TRBJ2-7; the listed D gene, TRBD2, was not tested against the DNA. TRBV1 is a pseudogene locus. This CDR3 contains 14 residues. The CDR3 region has the DNA TGCACCAGCAGCCATGGGGCGGGGGTCTACGAGCAGTACTTC. Translation: CTSSHGAGVYEQYF.

This sequence joins TRBV15 and TRBJ1-1; D gene ambiguous. Germline CDR1 reads LNHNV; CDR2 reads YYDKDF (reference sequence). V lost 3 bases, J lost 3 bases, and 11 bases lay in between. The CDR3 consists of 14 residues. CDR3 amino acids: CATSRSRSDTEAFF. The CDR3 coding sequence is TGTGCCACCAGCAGGTCGCGATCAGACACTGAAGCTTTCTTT.

J is TRBJ2-3 and V is TRBV29-1; D is perhaps TRBD1 (5 bases). The CDR3 runs to 14 residues. V lost 3 bases and J 0 bases, leaving 10 bases between the germline ends. Germline CDR1 is SQVTM and CDR2 is ANQGSEA. CDR3 in DNA: TGCAGCGTTGATTTCAGGGAAAGCACAGATACGCAGTATTTT. This translates into CSVDFRESTDTQYF.

The rearrangement uses TRBV11-3 and TRBJ2-1; D uncertain. This CDR3 contains 12 residues. Trimming left V 1 base short and J 4 bases short, with 2 bases between. Germline V lookup: CDR1 SGHNT, CDR2 YENEEA. DNA for the CDR3: TGTGCCAGCAGCTTAGGGTACAATGAGCAGTTCTTC. Translated: CASSLGYNEQFF.

V and J are TRBV5-6 and TRBJ1-1; D is ambiguous. Deletions cut 2 bases from V and 0 bases from J, with 8 bases between. The germline V gene encodes CDR1 SGHDT and CDR2 YYEEEE. The CDR3 has 14 residues. CDR3 sequence: CASSLGRLNTEAFF. In DNA form, the CDR3 reads TGTGCCAGCAGCTTAGGCAGGCTGAACACTGAAGCTTTCTTT. Combining the CDR3 with reference TRBV5-6 and TRBJ1-1 gives the whole variable domain DAGVTQSPTHLIKTRGQQVTLRCSPKSGHDTVSWYQQALGQGPQFIFQYYEEEERQRGNFPDRFSGHQFPNYSSELNVNALLLGDSALYLCASSLGRLNTEAFFGQGTRLTVV.

The J gene is TRBJ2-7, the V gene TRBV19; TRBD1 matches 8 bases. V was clipped by 3 bases and J by 2 bases; unmatched bases: 6. The CDR3 runs 15 residues. Germline V gene sequence: CDR1 LNHDA, CDR2 SQIVND (reference sequence). CDR3 protein: CASSIRTGLTYEQYF. CDR3 in DNA: TGTGCCAGTAGTATCAGGACAGGGTTAACCTACGAGCAGTACTTC.

The chain combines TRBV10-2 with TRBJ2-3; D is unclear. CDR3 length: 11 amino acids. Germline values: CDR1 WSHSY, CDR2 SAAADI. The V end was cut by 10 bases, the J end by 6 bases, with 11 bases between. CDR3 amino acids: CATETGDTQYF. The CDR3 DNA sequence: TGCGCCACAGAGACCGGGGATACGCAGTATTTT.

This clone appeared a few times. The genes are TRBV4-1 and TRBJ2-7; 10 bases align to TRBD1. The CDR3 consists of 16 residues. With 2 bases clipped from V and 7 bases from J, the junction kept 11 bases outside the gene matches. Germline V lookup: CDR1 MGHRA, CDR2 YSYEKL. The CDR3 DNA sequence: TGCGCCAGCAGCCAAAATCTGTGGACAGGGGGAGATGAGCAGTACTTC. Its translation is CASSQNLWTGGDEQYF.

This chain links TRBV7-9 with TRBJ1-1; D is unresolved. CDR1 is SEHNR and CDR2 is FQNEAQ in the germline V gene (reference sequence). The ends were cut back, 1 base at V and 10 bases at J, with 7 bases in the middle. The length of the CDR3 is 11 residues. CDR3 amino acids: CASSLGGGAFF. The CDR3 coding sequence is TGTGCCAGCAGCTTAGGTGGTGGAGCTTTCTTT.

The chain links TRBV6-5 to TRBJ1-2, with TRBD1 matching 8 bases. Germline CDR1 is MNHEY and CDR2 is SVGAGI. J lost 8 bases, V lost 6 bases, and 14 bases had no gene match. This CDR3 has 15 amino acids. Here the CDR3 DNA reads TGTGCCAGCAGCCGAACTGGACAGGGAAGGTCAGGCTACACCTTC. Translated, it gives CASSRTGQGRSGYTF.

The CDR3 loop reads CASSASSGGIYEQFF. CDR3 bases: TGTGCCAGCAGTGCGTCTAGCGGGGGTATTTATGAGCAGTTCTTC. The chain joins TRBV6-1 to TRBJ2-1; 10 bases map to TRBD2. CDR1 and CDR2 from the germline V gene are MNHNS and SASEGT. This CDR3 region has 15 residues. The junction had 8 bases not matched to a gene; V was cut back by 4 bases and J by 8 bases.

The chain employs TRBV11-2 and TRBJ1-6; no reliable D call. V gave up 3 bases and J gave up 8 bases, with 14 bases separating them. Germline V lookup: CDR1 SGHAT, CDR2 FQNNGV. This CDR3 is built from 15 residues. This CDR3 reads CASSLGRGIHSPLHF. Here the CDR3 DNA reads TGTGCCAGCAGCTTGGGCAGAGGTATTCATTCACCCCTCCACTTT.

This chain connects TRBV28 to TRBJ2-1; no firm D call. The CDR3 has 14 amino acids. In germline, CDR1 is MDHEN, CDR2 SYDVKM. Trimming left V 4 bases short and J 4 bases short, with 11 bases between. This CDR3 reads CASSSADLYNEQFF. The CDR3 nucleotides read TGTGCCAGCAGTTCCGCGGATCTATACAATGAGCAGTTCTTC.

The chain employs TRBV5-1 and TRBJ1-3; D is undetermined. Germline-derived CDR1 and CDR2 are SGHRS and YFSETQ. The CDR3 runs to 16 residues. V was trimmed by 0 bases and J by 0 bases, leaving 10 bases between them. The CDR3 DNA is TGCGCCAGCAGCTTGGATTTACGGAGCTCTGGAAACACCATATATTTT. As protein: CASSLDLRSSGNTIYF. Using reference TRBV5-1 and TRBJ1-3 for the parts outside the CDR3, the full variable domain is KAGVTQTPRYLIKTRGQQVTLSCSPISGHRSVSWYQQTPGQGLQFLFEYFSETQRNKGNFPGRFSGRQFSNSRSEMNVSTLELGDSALYLCASSLDLRSSGNTIYFGEGSWLTVV.

The chain uses TRBV6-5 and TRBJ2-2; 7 bases map to TRBD1. V was pared by 7 bases and J by 7 bases, with 12 bases of the junction left unmatched. Germline loops: CDR1 MNHEY, CDR2 SVGAGI. The CDR3 contains 15 residues. The DNA for the CDR3 is TGTGCCAGCACCCTACGGGGAAGACAGGGCGGGGAGCTGTTTTTT. The encoded protein is CASTLRGRQGGELFF.